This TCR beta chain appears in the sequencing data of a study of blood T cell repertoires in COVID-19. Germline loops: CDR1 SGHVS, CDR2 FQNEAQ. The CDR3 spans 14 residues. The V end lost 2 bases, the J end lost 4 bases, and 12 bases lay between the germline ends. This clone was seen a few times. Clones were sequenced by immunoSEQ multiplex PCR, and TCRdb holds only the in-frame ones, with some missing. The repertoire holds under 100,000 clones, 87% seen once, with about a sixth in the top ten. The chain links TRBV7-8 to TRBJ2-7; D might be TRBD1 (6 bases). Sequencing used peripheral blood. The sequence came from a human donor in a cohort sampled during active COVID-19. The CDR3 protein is CASSLYRAGYEQYF. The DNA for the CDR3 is TGTGCCAGCAGCTTATACAGGGCTGGGTACGAGCAGTACTTC.